The rows below give T cell receptor beta chains drawn from one sample of a study of response to subunit inactivated influenza vaccine. A single record per CDR3 protein comes from TCRdb applying MiXCR to the RT-PCR reads. Among some 850,000 distinct CDR3 sequences, approximately 17% were seen once, and the ten largest hold approximately 11%. Sequenced here: PBMCs from blood, sampled around 5 days after vaccination. These receptors all stem from a man between 50 and 59 years old who received an inactivated influenza vaccine. Both conserved end residues are part of each CDR3. The order of the fields is CDR3 DNA, CDR3 protein, clone size, J gene, D gene, V gene. D genes are given only for firm matches. Clone size is not always given. Where it is, it says once, few, many or a class for expanded clones.

TGTGCCAGCAGTCTGTGGACAGGGCCAGATACGCAGTATTTT	CASSLWTGPDTQYF	-	TRBJ2-3	TRBD1	TRBV7-8
TGTGCCAGCAGCACGGGGGCTACGGGCAATCAGCCCCAGCATTTT	CASSTGATGNQPQHF	-	TRBJ1-5	-	TRBV27
TGCAGTGCTCGCCCGGGACAGGGGGCTTACGAGCAGTACTTC	CSARPGQGAYEQYF	-	TRBJ2-7	TRBD1	TRBV20-1
TGCGCCAGCAGCCAGTGGACAGGGGGCTACGAGCAGTACTTC	CASSQWTGGYEQYF	many	TRBJ2-7	TRBD1	TRBV4-1
TGCAGTGCTAGGGGTACCCGACAGGGGTTTGGCGAGCAGTACTTC	CSARGTRQGFGEQYF	-	TRBJ2-7	TRBD1	TRBV20-1
TGCAGCGTTGAGAGCAGGGGGGGCGGTTTGTACGAGCAGTACTTC	CSVESRGGGLYEQYF	many	TRBJ2-7	-	TRBV29-1
TGCAGTGCTAGAGATCGAAGGGACAGGGTTCGTGAAAAACTGTTTTTT	CSARDRRDRVREKLFF	few	TRBJ1-4	TRBD1	TRBV20-1
TGTGCCAGCAGCCGGGGAGGGACAGGAGCCTACGAGCAGTACTTC	CASSRGGTGAYEQYF	few	TRBJ2-7	-	TRBV7-8
TGTGCCAGCAGCCAAGGGGACATTCAGTACTTC	CASSQGDIQYF	few	TRBJ2-4	-	TRBV4-2
TGTGCCAGCAGTGGGGGGACTAGTCCGTCGGAGACCCAGTACTTC	CASSGGTSPSETQYF	few	TRBJ2-5	TRBD2	TRBV6-1
TGTGCCTGGAGTTTTAGCGGGACGGCCGGGGAGCTGTTTTTT	CAWSFSGTAGELFF	-	TRBJ2-2	TRBD2	TRBV30
TGTGCCAGCAGCCACTACAGGGGGCGGGACATTCAGTACTTC	CASSHYRGRDIQYF	few	TRBJ2-4	TRBD1	TRBV6-1
TGTGCCACCAGTGATGGTTTGAAGCAGTATTTT	CATSDGLKQYF	-	TRBJ2-3	-	TRBV24-1
TGTGCCAGTACAGGGGCCGGAGATACGCAGTATTTT	CASTGAGDTQYF	-	TRBJ2-3	TRBD1	TRBV28
TGTGCCAGCAGTGAACGTTACAGTTACGAGCAGTACTTC	CASSERYSYEQYF	-	TRBJ2-7	-	TRBV12-3/TRBV12-4
TGTGCCAGGGGGTTCAGCGGGGCCCTTAGCAATCAGCCCCAGCATTTT	CARGFSGALSNQPQHF	few	TRBJ1-5	-	TRBV12-3/TRBV12-4
TGTGCCAGCAGCTACGGGACACCATCCTACGAGCAGTACTTC	CASSYGTPSYEQYF	-	TRBJ2-7	-	TRBV7-9